This T cell receptor (beta chain) was documented in a study of T cells expressing NK-cell markers. Generation of TCR beta cDNA was performed by 5'RACE template switching incorporating UMIs. From its re-call of the 5' RACE reads, TCRdb lists each CDR3 protein once, without DNA. This table lists 400,000 to 550,000 distinct CDR3 sequences. Broader study findings: Among a few donors, these clonotypes also ranked first in the CD3+CD56-NKG2C+ fraction.

This CDR3 is 13 amino acids long. In germline, CDR1 is SGHVS, CDR2 FNYEAQ. In regard to this clonotype: Its specificity is not known.

The chain carries TRBV7-6 and TRBJ1-1. The receptor was isolated from a woman between 18 and 70 years old in good health. Sequenced sample: blood T cells: a sorted CD56 or NKG2C T cell subset, CD4+ or CD8+ T cells, or bulk PBMC T cells (not recorded which). The CDR3 reads CASSLETGTEAFF.